This T cell receptor (beta chain) emerged from a study of T cells after yellow fever vaccination. Whole-study results and caveats: A weaker secondary response peaked on day 5, the primary on day 15. Abundant bulk-derived clonotypes could contaminate FACS-sorted repertoires.

TCRdb used MiXCR to reprocess the 5' RACE reads, holding one entry per CDR3 protein. The table has approximately 160,000 distinct CDR3 sequences, approximately 6.2% seen once. CDR3 length: 15 residues. Germline lookup yields CDR1 DFQATT and CDR2 SNEGSKA (reference sequence). Concerning this clonotype: The antigen remains undetermined.

Sequences were derived from CD4+ T cells sorted from PBMCs, sampled on the day of the first yellow fever vaccination. This chain joins TRBV20-1 and TRBJ2-3; 7 bases fit TRBD2. The receptor was isolated from a man between 18 and 35 years old who received the YFV17D yellow fever vaccine. This chain's CDR3 is CCSGQPAGGGYTQYF. Written as DNA, the CDR3 is TGCTGCTCGGGCCAGCCTGCGGGCGGGGGTTATACGCAGTATTTT.